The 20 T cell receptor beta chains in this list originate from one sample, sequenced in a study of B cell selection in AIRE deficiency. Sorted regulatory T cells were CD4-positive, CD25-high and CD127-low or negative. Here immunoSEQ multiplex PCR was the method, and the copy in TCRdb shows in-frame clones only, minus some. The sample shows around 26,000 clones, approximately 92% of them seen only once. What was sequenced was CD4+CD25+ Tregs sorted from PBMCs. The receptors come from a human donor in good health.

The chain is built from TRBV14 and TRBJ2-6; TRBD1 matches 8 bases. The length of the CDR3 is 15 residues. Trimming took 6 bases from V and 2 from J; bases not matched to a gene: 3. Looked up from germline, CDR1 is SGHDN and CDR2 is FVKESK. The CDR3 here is CASSLDRAGANVLTF. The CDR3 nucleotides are TGTGCCAGCAGTTTGGACAGGGCTGGGGCCAACGTCCTGACTTTC.

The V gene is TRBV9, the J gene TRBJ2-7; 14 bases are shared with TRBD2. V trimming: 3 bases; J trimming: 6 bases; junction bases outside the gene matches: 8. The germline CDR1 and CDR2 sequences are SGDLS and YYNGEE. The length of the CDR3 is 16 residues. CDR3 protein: CASSAGLAGVTLEQYF. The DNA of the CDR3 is TGTGCCAGCAGCGCGGGACTAGCGGGGGTTACGCTCGAGCAGTACTTC.

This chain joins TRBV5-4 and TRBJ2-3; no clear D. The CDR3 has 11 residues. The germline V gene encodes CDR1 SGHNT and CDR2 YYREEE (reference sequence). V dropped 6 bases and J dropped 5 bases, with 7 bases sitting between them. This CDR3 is CASTLGDTQYF. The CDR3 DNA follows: TGTGCCAGCACCCTAGGAGATACGCAGTATTTT.

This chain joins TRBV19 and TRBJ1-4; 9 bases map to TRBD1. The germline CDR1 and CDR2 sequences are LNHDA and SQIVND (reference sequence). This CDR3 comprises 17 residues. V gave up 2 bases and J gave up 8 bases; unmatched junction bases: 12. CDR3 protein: CASSIIGSGTGYEKLFF. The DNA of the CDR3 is TGTGCCAGTAGTATAATAGGGAGCGGGACAGGGTACGAAAAACTGTTTTTT.

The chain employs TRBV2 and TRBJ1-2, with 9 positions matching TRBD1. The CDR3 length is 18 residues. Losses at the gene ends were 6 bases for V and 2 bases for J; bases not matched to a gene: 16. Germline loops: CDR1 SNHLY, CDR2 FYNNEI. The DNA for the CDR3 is TGTGCCAGCAGAGGCGGACCGGGACAGGGTCCCATCAACTATGGCTACACCTTC. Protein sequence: CASRGGPGQGPINYGYTF. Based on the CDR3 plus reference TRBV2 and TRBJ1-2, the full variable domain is EPEVTQTPSHQVTQMGQEVILRCVPISNHLYFYWYRQILGQKVEFLVSFYNNEISEKSEIFDDQFSVERPDGSNFTLKIRSTKLEDSAMYFCASRGGPGQGPINYGYTFGSGTRLTVV.

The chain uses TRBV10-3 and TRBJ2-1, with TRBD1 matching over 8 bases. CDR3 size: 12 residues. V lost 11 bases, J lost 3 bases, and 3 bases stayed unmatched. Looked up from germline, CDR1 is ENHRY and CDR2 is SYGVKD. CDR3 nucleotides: TGTGCCTCCGGACAGGGCTACAATGAGCAGTTCTTC. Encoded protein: CASGQGYNEQFF.

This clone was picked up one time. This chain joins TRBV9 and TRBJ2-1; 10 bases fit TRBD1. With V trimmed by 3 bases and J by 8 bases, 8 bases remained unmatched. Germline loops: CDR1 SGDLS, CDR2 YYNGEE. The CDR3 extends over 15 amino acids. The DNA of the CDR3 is TGTGCCAGCAGCGACCGACAGGGGGCGATGGATGAGCAGTTCTTC. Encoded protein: CASSDRQGAMDEQFF.

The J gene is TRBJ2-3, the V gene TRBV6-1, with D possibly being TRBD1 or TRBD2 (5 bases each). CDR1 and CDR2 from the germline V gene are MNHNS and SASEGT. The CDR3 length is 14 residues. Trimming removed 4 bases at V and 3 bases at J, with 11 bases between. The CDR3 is CASSVGGGTDTQYF. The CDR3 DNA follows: TGTGCCAGCAGTGTTGGGGGTGGAACAGATACGCAGTATTTT.

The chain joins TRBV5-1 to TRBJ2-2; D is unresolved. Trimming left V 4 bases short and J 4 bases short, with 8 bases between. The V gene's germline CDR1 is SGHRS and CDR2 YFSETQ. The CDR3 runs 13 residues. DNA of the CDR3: TGCGCCAGCAGCCTGGTCGGCACCGGGGAGCTGTTTTTT. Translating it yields CASSLVGTGELFF. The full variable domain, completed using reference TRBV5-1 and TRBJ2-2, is KAGVTQTPRYLIKTRGQQVTLSCSPISGHRSVSWYQQTPGQGLQFLFEYFSETQRNKGNFPGRFSGRQFSNSRSEMNVSTLELGDSALYLCASSLVGTGELFFGEGSRLTVL.

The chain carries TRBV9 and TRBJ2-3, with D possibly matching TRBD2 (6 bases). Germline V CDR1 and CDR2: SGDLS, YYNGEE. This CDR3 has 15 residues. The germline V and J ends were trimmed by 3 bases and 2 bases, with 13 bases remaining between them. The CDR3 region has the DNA TGTGCCAGCAGCGGTCTGGAGGGCTTCACAGATACGCAGTATTTT. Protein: CASSGLEGFTDTQYF.

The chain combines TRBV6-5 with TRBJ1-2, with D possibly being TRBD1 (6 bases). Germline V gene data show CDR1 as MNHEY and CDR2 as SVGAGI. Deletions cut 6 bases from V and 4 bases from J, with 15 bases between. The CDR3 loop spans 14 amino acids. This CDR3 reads CASSHRDILYGYTF. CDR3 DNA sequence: TGTGCCAGCAGCCACCGGGACATCCTCTATGGCTACACCTTC.

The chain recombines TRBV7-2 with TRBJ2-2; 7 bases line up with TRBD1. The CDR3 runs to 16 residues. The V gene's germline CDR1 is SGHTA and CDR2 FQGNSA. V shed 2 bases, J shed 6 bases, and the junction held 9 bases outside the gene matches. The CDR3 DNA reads TGTGCCAGCAGCTTACTCCGACAGGGCGGTGCCGGGGAGCTGTTTTTT. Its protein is CASSLLRQGGAGELFF. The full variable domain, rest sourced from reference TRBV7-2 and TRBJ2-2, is GAGVSQSPSNKVTEKGKDVELRCDPISGHTALYWYRQSLGQGLEFLIYFQGNSAPDKSGLPSDRFSAERTGGSVSTLTIQRTQQEDSAVYLCASSLLRQGGAGELFFGEGSRLTVL.

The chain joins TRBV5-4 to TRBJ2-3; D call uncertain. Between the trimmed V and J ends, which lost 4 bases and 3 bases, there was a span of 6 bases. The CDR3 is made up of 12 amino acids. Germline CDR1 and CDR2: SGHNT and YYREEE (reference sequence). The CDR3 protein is CASSTDTDTQYF. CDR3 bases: TGTGCCAGCAGCACCGATACAGATACGCAGTATTTT. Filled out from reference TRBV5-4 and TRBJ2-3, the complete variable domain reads ETGVTQSPTHLIKTRGQQVTLRCSSQSGHNTVSWYQQALGQGPQFIFQYYREEENGRGNFPPRFSGLQFPNYSSELNVNALELDDSALYLCASSTDTDTQYFGPGTRLTVL.

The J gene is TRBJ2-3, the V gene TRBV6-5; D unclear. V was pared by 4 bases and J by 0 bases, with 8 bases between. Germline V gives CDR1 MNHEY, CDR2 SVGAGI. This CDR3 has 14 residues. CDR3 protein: CASSLAPSTDTQYF. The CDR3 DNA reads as TGTGCCAGCAGTTTGGCTCCTAGCACAGATACGCAGTATTTT.

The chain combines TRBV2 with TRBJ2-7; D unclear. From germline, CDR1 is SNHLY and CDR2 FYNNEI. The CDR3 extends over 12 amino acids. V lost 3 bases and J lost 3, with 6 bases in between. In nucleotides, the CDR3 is TGTGCCAGCAGTGACTGGGACTACGAGCAGTACTTC. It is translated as CASSDWDYEQYF.

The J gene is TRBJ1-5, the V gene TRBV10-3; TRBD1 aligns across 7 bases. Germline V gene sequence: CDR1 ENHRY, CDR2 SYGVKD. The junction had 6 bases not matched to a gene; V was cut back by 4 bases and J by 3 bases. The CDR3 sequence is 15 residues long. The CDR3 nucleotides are TGTGCCATCAGTGGGACCGGGACAGACAATCAGCCCCAGCATTTT. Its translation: CAISGTGTDNQPQHF.

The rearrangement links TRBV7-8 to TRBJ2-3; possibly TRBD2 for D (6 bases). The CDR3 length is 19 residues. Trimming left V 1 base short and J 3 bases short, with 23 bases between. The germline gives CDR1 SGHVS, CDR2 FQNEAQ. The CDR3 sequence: CASSLGVLGRGSLTDTQYF. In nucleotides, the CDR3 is TGTGCCAGCAGCTTAGGCGTTTTGGGGCGGGGATCCCTAACAGATACGCAGTATTTT.

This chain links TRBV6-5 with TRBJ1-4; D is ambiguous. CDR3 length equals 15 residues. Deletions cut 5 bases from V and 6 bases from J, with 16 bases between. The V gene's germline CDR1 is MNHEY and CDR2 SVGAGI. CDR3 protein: CASSLIEGRYEKLFF. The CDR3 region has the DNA TGTGCCAGCAGTCTCATTGAGGGTCGATATGAAAAACTGTTTTTT.

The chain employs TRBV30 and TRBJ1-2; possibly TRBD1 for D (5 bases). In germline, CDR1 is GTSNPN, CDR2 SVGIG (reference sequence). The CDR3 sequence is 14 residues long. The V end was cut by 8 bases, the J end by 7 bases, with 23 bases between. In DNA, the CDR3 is TGTGCCCTCGCCGGAGTGGGGGAGGTTATTGGCTACACCTTC. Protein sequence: CALAGVGEVIGYTF. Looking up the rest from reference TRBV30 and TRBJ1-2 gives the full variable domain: SQTIHQWPATLVQPVGSPLSLECTVEGTSNPNLYWYRQAAGRGLQLLFYSVGIGQISSEVPQNLSASRPQDRQFILSSKKLLLSDSGFYLCALAGVGEVIGYTFGSGTRLTVV.

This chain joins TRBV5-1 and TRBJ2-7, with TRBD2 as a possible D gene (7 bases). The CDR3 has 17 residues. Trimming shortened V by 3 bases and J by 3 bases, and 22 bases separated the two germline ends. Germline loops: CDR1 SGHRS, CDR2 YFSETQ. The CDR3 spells CASSSRLGGVYSYEQYF. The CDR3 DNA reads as TGCGCCAGCAGCTCCAGGCTAGGGGGGGTTTATAGCTACGAGCAGTACTTC.